These 18 T cell receptor beta chains originate from one sample sequenced in a study of blood T cell repertoires in COVID-19. Sequenced by immunoSEQ multiplex PCR; TCRdb stores in-frame clones only, minus some. The sample has around 240,000 clones, around four fifths seen once. Specimen: peripheral blood. These receptor sequences come from a woman older than 75 with acute or convalescent COVID-19.

In its sample, this clone was seen a few times. The chain joins TRBV7-2 to TRBJ2-1; 10 bases are shared with TRBD1. Trimming at V came to 5 bases and at J to 8 bases, leaving 9 bases not matched to a gene. Germline values: CDR1 SGHTA, CDR2 FQGNSA. The CDR3 runs 15 residues. In nucleotides, the CDR3 is TGTGCCAGCAGCCCCCCCGGGACAGGGGTTGATGAGCAGTTCTTC. Translating gives CASSPPGTGVDEQFF.

The V gene is TRBV6-5, the J gene TRBJ1-2; no firm D call. CDR3 length: 16 residues. Trimming left V 0 bases short and J 2 bases short, with 13 bases between. Germline V gene data show CDR1 as MNHEY and CDR2 as SVGAGI. The DNA of the CDR3 is TGTGCCAGCAGTTACTCCGTGGCACCTAGCAACTATGGCTACACCTTC. Its translation is CASSYSVAPSNYGYTF.

This chain links TRBV18 with TRBJ1-2; a weak D match, TRBD1 (6 bases). V was clipped by 3 bases and J by 8 bases, with 19 bases between them. The CDR3 has 15 amino acids. Looked up from germline, CDR1 is KGHSH and CDR2 is LQKENI. This chain's CDR3 is CASSPYRASGSGYTF. The CDR3 coding sequence is TGTGCCAGCTCACCCTACAGGGCGAGCGGATCAGGCTACACCTTC.

The chain uses TRBV5-1 and TRBJ2-7; 7 bases align to TRBD1. Germline V gene sequence: CDR1 SGHRS, CDR2 YFSETQ. Trimming cost V 2 bases and J 6 bases; bases outside gene matches: 8. The CDR3 spans 14 residues. The CDR3 reads CASSFQGEWSEQYF. CDR3 coding DNA: TGCGCCAGCAGCTTTCAGGGGGAATGGAGCGAGCAGTACTTC. Combining the CDR3 with reference TRBV5-1 and TRBJ2-7 gives the whole variable domain KAGVTQTPRYLIKTRGQQVTLSCSPISGHRSVSWYQQTPGQGLQFLFEYFSETQRNKGNFPGRFSGRQFSNSRSEMNVSTLELGDSALYLCASSFQGEWSEQYFGPGTRLTVT.

The chain is built from TRBV2 and TRBJ1-3; 8 positions agree with TRBD1. This CDR3 has 18 amino acids. The V and J ends lost 1 base and 7 bases, in that order; junction bases with no gene match: 15. The germline V gene encodes CDR1 SNHLY and CDR2 FYNNEI. Here the CDR3 DNA reads TGTGCCAGCAGTGAAGGCAGGGGGCCTGCCGAACGAGGGAACACCATATATTTT. The encoded protein is CASSEGRGPAERGNTIYF.

CDR3 bases: TGTGCCAGCAGCGGGGGGGGGAGCACTGAAGCTTTCTTT. Translating gives CASSGGGSTEAFF. The chain is built from TRBV4-2 and TRBJ1-1, with a tentative D call TRBD1 (5 bases). This CDR3 has 13 residues. V shed 5 bases and J shed 4 bases, with 11 bases lying between them. Germline CDR1 is LGHNA and CDR2 is YNFKEQ.

A word on this clone: Different DNA sequences within this sample yield the same CDR3. The J gene is TRBJ1-2, the V gene TRBV14; D is unresolved. Trimming cost V 1 base and J 4 bases, with 7 bases left between them. CDR1 is SGHDN, CDR2 FVKESK, per germline. This CDR3 is built from 13 residues. As DNA, the CDR3 is TGTGCCAGCAGCCAAGCGGGAAGCTATGGCTACACCTTC. This sequence encodes CASSQAGSYGYTF. Full variable domain (missing parts from reference TRBV14 and TRBJ1-2): EAGVTQFPSHSVIEKGQTVTLRCDPISGHDNLYWYRRVMGKEIKFLLHFVKESKQDESGMPNNRFLAERTGGTYSTLKVQPAELEDSGVYFCASSQAGSYGYTFGSGTRLTVV.

The chain joins TRBV24-1 to TRBJ2-2, with D tentatively TRBD2 (5 bases). Per germline, CDR1 KGHDR and CDR2 SFDVKD. The V gene lost 3 bases and the J gene lost 5 bases, with 15 bases spanning the gap. This CDR3 spans 16 amino acids. CDR3 bases: TGTGCCACCAGTGATCCGCGGGCAGGAAGAACCGGGGAGCTGTTTTTT. Encoded protein: CATSDPRAGRTGELFF.

The V gene is TRBV11-3, the J gene TRBJ2-4, with D possibly matching TRBD1 (5 bases). The CDR3 has 13 amino acids. From germline, CDR1 is SGHNT and CDR2 YENEEA. Trimming stripped 1 base from V and 8 bases from J, with 9 bases between. CDR3 sequence: CASSLGRADIQYF. In nucleotides, the CDR3 is TGTGCCAGCAGCTTAGGCAGGGCGGACATTCAGTACTTC.

The rearrangement links TRBV10-3 to TRBJ1-5, with 7 bases aligning to TRBD1. CDR1 and CDR2 from the germline V gene are ENHRY and SYGVKD. The V gene end was trimmed by 6 bases and the J gene end by 7 bases; junction bases not matched to a gene: 3. The CDR3 is 12 residues long. The CDR3 DNA sequence: TGTGCCATCAGCCAGGGGGGCCAGCCCCAGCATTTT. Translating gives CAISQGGQPQHF.

This chain connects TRBV5-1 to TRBJ2-6; D unclear. The germline V gene encodes CDR1 SGHRS and CDR2 YFSETQ. The CDR3 covers 15 residues. V shed 5 bases and J shed 2 bases, with 11 bases lying between them. Here the CDR3 DNA reads TGCGCCAGCAGTTCCATTGCGACTGGGGCCAACGTCCTGACTTTC. Residues: CASSSIATGANVLTF.

V usage is TRBV5-1 and J usage is TRBJ1-1, with a weak D call TRBD1 (6 bases). Germline V gene data show CDR1 as SGHRS and CDR2 as YFSETQ. The V end was cut by 0 bases, the J end by 8 bases, with 11 bases between. This CDR3 comprises 13 residues. This CDR3 is CASSLDPGEEAFF. The CDR3 DNA is TGCGCCAGCAGCTTGGATCCAGGGGAGGAAGCTTTCTTT.

The chain uses TRBV7-8 and TRBJ1-6; D might be TRBD1 (6 bases). CDR1 is SGHVS, CDR2 FQNEAQ, per germline. The CDR3 is made up of 16 amino acids. V lost 2 bases to trimming and J lost 7 bases, with 15 bases between them. The CDR3 sequence is CASSLRRTVPNSPLHF. CDR3 in DNA: TGTGCCAGCAGCTTACGGAGGACAGTCCCAAATTCACCCCTCCACTTT. Full variable domain (missing parts from reference TRBV7-8 and TRBJ1-6): GAGVSQSPRYKVAKRGQDVALRCDPISGHVSLFWYQQALGQGPEFLTYFQNEAQLDKSGLPSDRFFAERPEGSVSTLKIQRTQQEDSAVYLCASSLRRTVPNSPLHFGNGTRLTVT.

A single count supports this clone. The chain uses TRBV11-2 and TRBJ2-5; 7 bases map to TRBD2. The CDR3 totals 15 residues. The V segment lost 5 bases and the J segment 4 bases; nucleotides outside the gene matches: 10. Germline assignment: CDR1 SGHAT and CDR2 FQNNGV. CDR3 DNA: TGTGCCAGCAGCCCTATTGGGGGGGAGGGAGAGACCCAGTACTTC. This sequence encodes CASSPIGGEGETQYF.

This clone was seen a few times. This chain links TRBV7-8 with TRBJ2-1, with TRBD2 as a possible D gene (5 bases). Trimming left V 0 bases short and J 7 bases short, with 10 bases between. The CDR3 extends over 14 amino acids. Germline values: CDR1 SGHVS, CDR2 FQNEAQ. CDR3 in amino acids: CASSLAGVGNEQFF. In DNA form, the CDR3 reads TGTGCCAGCAGCTTAGCGGGAGTAGGGAATGAGCAGTTCTTC. The variable domain in full, with the rest retrieved from reference TRBV7-8 and TRBJ2-1, is GAGVSQSPRYKVAKRGQDVALRCDPISGHVSLFWYQQALGQGPEFLTYFQNEAQLDKSGLPSDRFFAERPEGSVSTLKIQRTQQEDSAVYLCASSLAGVGNEQFFGPGTRLTVL.

The chain recombines TRBV29-1 with TRBJ2-2; 9 bases map to TRBD1. The germline V gene encodes CDR1 SQVTM and CDR2 ANQGSEA. V was clipped by 7 bases and J by 5 bases; unmatched bases: 5. The CDR3 consists of 13 residues. The CDR3 coding sequence is TGCAGCGGAGAGACAGGGGGTACCGGGGAGCTGTTTTTT. Protein sequence: CSGETGGTGELFF.

This clone was observed a handful of times. J is TRBJ1-3 and V is TRBV6-5; TRBD1 matches at 7 bases. In germline, CDR1 is MNHEY, CDR2 SVGAGI. Germline trimming cut 6 bases from V and 3 bases from J; bases unmatched to any gene: 8. The CDR3 sequence is 15 residues long. CDR3 sequence (DNA): TGTGCCAGCAGCCGATCGACAGGGCTTGGAAACACCATATATTTT. Its protein is CASSRSTGLGNTIYF.

This rearrangement joins TRBV30 to TRBJ2-2; D not resolved. The CDR3 runs to 14 residues. CDR1 and CDR2 from the germline V gene are GTSNPN and SVGIG (reference sequence). Trimming stripped 2 bases from V and 3 bases from J, with 10 bases between. The CDR3 region has the DNA TGTGCCTGGAGTCGGCTGGAGTACACCGGGGAGCTGTTTTTT. Its protein is CAWSRLEYTGELFF.